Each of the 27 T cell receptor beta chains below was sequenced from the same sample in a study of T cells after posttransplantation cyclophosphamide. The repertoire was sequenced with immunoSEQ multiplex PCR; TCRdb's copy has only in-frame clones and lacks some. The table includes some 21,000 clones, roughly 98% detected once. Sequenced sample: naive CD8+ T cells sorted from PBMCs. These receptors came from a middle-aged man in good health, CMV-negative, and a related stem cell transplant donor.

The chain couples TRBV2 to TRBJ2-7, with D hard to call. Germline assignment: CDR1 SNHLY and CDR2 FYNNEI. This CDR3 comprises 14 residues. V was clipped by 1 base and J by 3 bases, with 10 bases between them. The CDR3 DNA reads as TGTGCCAGCAGTGAAGTAGGAGTGTTCTACGAGCAGTACTTC. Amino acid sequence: CASSEVGVFYEQYF.

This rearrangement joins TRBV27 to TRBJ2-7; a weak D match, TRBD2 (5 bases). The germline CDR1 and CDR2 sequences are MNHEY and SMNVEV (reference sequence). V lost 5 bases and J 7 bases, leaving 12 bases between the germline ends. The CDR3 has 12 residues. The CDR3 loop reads CASSIPGMEQYF. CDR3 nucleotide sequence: TGTGCCAGCAGTATACCCGGGATGGAGCAGTACTTC.

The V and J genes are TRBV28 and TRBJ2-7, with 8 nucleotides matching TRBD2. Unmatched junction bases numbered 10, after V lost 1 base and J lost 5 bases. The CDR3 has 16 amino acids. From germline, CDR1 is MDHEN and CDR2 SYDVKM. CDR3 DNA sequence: TGTGCCAGCAGTTTATACCATAGCGGGATCCCCCACGAGCAGTACTTC. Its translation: CASSLYHSGIPHEQYF.

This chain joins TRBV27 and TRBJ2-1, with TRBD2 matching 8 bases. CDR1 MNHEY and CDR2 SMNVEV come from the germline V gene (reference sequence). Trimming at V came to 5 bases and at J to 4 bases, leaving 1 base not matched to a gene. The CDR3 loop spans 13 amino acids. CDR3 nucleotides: TGTGCCAGCAGTACTAGCGGATACAATGAGCAGTTCTTC. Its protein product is CASSTSGYNEQFF.

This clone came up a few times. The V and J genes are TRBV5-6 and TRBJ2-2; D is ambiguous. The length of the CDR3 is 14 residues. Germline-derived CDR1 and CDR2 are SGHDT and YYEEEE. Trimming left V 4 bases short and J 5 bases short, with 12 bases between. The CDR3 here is CASSPPLRTGELFF. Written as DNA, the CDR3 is TGTGCCAGCAGCCCCCCACTCCGAACCGGGGAGCTGTTTTTT.

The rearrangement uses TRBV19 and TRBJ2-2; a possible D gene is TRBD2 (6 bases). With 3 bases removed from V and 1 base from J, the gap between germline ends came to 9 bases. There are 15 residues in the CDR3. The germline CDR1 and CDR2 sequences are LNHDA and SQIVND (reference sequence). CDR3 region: CASSMRRENTGELFF. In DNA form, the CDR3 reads TGTGCCAGTAGTATGAGGCGGGAGAACACCGGGGAGCTGTTTTTT.

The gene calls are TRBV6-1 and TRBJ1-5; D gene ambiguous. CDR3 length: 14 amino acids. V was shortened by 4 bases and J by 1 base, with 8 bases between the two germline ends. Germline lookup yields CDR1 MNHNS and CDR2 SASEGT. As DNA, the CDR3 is TGTGCCAGCAGTGTAATACAGAGCAATCAGCCCCAGCATTTT. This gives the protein CASSVIQSNQPQHF.

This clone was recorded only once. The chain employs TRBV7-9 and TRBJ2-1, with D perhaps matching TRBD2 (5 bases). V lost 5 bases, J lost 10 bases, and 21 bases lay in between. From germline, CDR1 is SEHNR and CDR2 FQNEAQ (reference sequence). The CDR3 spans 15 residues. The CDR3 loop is CASSHRGSALREQFF. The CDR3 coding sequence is TGTGCCAGCAGCCACCGAGGTAGCGCGCTTAGGGAGCAGTTCTTC.

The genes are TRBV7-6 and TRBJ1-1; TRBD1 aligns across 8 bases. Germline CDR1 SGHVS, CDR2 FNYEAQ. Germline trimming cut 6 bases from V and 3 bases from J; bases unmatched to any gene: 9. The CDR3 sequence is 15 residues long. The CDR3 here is CASREMGQAHTEAFF. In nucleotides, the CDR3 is TGTGCCAGCAGAGAAATGGGACAGGCCCACACTGAAGCTTTCTTT.

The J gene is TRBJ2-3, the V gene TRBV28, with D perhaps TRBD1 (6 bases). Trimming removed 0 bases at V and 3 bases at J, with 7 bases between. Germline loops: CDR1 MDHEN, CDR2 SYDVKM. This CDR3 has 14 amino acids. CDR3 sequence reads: CASSLWRGTDTQYF. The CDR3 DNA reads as TGTGCCAGCAGTTTATGGAGGGGGACAGATACGCAGTATTTT.

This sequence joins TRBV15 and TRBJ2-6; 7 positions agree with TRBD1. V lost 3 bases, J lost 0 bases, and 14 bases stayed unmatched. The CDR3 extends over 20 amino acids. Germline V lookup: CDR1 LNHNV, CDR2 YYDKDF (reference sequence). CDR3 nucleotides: TGTGCCACCAGCAGTCCCGGGACAGAGCGTGAGAGCTCTGGGGCCAACGTCCTGACTTTC. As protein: CATSSPGTERESSGANVLTF.

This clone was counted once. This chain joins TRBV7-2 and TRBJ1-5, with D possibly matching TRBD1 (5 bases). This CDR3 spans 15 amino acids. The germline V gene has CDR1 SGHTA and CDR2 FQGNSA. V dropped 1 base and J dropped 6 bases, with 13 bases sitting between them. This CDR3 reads CASSLERGQGQPQHF. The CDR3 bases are TGTGCCAGCAGCTTAGAGCGGGGTCAGGGTCAGCCCCAGCATTTT.

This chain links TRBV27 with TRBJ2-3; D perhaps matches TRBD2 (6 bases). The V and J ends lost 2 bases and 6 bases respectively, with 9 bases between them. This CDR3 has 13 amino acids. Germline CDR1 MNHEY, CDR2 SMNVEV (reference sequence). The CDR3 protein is CASSLGGWDTQYF. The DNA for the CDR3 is TGTGCCAGCAGTTTAGGGGGGTGGGATACGCAGTATTTT.

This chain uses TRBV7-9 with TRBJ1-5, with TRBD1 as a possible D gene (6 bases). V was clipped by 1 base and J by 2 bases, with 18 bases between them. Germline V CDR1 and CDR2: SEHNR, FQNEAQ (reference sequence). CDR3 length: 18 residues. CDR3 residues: CASSLGTDPLDGNQPQHF. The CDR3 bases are TGTGCCAGCAGCTTAGGGACAGACCCGTTAGACGGCAATCAGCCCCAGCATTTT.

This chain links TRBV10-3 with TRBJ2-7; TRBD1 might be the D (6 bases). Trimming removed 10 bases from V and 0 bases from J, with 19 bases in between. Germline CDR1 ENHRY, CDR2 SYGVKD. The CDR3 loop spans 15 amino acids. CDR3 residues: CATRAQDRDSYEQYF. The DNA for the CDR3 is TGTGCCACACGCGCCCAGGACAGAGACTCCTACGAGCAGTACTTC.

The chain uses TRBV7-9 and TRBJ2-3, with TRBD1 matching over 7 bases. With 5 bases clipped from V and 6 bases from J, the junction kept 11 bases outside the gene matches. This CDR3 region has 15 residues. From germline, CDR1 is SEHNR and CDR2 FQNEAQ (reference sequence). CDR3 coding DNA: TGTGCCAGCAGCGGTAGGGGGACAGAGATTGATACGCAGTATTTT. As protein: CASSGRGTEIDTQYF.

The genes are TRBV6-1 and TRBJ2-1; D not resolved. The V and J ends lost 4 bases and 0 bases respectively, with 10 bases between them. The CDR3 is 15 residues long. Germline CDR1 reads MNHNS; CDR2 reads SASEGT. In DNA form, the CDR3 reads TGTGCCAGCAGTGCTGACTCCAACTCCTACAATGAGCAGTTCTTC. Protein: CASSADSNSYNEQFF.

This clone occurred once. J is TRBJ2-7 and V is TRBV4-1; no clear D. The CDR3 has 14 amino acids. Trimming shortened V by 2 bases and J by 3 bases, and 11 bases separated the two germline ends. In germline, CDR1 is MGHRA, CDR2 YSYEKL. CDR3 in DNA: TGCGCCAGCAGCCAAACAGAACTGGACTACGAGCAGTACTTC. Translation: CASSQTELDYEQYF.

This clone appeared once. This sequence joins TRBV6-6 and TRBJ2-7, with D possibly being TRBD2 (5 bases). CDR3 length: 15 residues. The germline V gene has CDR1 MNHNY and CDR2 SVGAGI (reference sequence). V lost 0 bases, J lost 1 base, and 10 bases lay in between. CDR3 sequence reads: CASSYSAGLSYEQYF. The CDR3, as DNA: TGTGCCAGCAGTTACTCGGCGGGCCTTTCCTACGAGCAGTACTTC.

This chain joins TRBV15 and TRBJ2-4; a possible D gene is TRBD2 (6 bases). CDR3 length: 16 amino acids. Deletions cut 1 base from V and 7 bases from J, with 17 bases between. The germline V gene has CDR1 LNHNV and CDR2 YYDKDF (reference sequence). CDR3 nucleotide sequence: TGTGCCACCAGCAGAGGGAGGGAAGGGGTCAGGAACATTCAGTACTTC. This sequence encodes CATSRGREGVRNIQYF.

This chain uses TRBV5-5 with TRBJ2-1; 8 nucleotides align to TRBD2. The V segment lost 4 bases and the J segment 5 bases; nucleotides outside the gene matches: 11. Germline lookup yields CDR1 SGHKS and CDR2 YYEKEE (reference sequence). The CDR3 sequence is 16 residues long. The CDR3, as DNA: TGTGCCAGCAGCGCCACTAGCGGTCAAGTCAACAATGAGCAGTTCTTC. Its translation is CASSATSGQVNNEQFF.

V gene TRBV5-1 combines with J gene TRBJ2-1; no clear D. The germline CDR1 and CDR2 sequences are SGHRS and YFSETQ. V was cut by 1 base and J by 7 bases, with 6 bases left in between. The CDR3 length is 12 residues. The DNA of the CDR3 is TGCGCCAGCAGCTTGTCTCGGAATGAGCAGTTCTTC. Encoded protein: CASSLSRNEQFF. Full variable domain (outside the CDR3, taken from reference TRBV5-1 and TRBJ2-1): KAGVTQTPRYLIKTRGQQVTLSCSPISGHRSVSWYQQTPGQGLQFLFEYFSETQRNKGNFPGRFSGRQFSNSRSEMNVSTLELGDSALYLCASSLSRNEQFFGPGTRLTVL.

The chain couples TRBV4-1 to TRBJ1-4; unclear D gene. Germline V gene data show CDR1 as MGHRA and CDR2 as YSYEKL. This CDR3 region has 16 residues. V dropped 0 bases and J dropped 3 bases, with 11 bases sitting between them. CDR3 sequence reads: CASSQEEEAPNEKLFF. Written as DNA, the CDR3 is TGCGCCAGCAGCCAAGAGGAGGAGGCGCCTAATGAAAAACTGTTTTTT.

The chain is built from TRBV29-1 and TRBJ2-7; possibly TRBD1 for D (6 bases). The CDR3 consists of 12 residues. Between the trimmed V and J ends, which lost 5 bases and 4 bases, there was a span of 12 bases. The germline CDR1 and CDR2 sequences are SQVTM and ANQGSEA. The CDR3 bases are TGCAGCGTTACGACAGGTCCATACGAGCAGTACTTC. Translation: CSVTTGPYEQYF.

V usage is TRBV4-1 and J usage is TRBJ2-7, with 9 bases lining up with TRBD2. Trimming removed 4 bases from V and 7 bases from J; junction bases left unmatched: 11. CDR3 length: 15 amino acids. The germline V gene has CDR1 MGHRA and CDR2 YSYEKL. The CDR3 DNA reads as TGCGCCAGCAGCCCCTCAATAGCGGGAGAGAGTGAGCAGTACTTC. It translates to CASSPSIAGESEQYF.

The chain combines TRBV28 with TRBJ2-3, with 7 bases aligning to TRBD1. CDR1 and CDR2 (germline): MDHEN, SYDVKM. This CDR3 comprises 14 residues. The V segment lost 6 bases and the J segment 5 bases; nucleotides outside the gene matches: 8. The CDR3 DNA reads TGTGCCAGCAGGCTCCCAGGGGGAAGAGATACGCAGTATTTT. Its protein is CASRLPGGRDTQYF. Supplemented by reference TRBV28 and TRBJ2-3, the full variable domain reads DVKVTQSSRYLVKRTGEKVFLECVQDMDHENMFWYRQDPGLGLRLIYFSYDVKMKEKGDIPEGYSVSREKKERFSLILESASTNQTSMYLCASRLPGGRDTQYFGPGTRLTVL.

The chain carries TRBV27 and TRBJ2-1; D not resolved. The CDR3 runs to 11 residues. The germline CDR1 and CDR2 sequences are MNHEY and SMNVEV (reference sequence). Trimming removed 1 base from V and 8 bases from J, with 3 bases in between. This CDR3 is CASSLFDEQFF. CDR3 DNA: TGTGCCAGCAGTTTATTCGATGAGCAGTTCTTC.